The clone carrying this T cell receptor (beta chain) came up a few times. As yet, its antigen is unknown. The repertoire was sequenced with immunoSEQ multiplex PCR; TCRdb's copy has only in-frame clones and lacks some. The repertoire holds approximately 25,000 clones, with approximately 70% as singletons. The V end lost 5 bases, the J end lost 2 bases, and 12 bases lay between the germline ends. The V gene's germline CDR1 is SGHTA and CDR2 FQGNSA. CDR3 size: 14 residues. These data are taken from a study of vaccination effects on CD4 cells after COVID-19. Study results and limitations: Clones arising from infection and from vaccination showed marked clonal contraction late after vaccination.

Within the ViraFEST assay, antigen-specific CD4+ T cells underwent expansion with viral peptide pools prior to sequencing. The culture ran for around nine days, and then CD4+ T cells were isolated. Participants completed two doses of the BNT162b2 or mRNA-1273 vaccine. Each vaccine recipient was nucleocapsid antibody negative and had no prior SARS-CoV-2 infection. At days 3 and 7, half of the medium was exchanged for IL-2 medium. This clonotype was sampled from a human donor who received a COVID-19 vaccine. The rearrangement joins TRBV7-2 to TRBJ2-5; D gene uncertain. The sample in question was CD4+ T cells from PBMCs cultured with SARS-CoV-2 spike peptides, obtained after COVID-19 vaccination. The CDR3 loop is CASSPTGPQETQYF. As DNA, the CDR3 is TGTGCCAGCAGCCCGACCGGCCCTCAAGAGACCCAGTACTTC.